The sequence of this TCR beta chain was determined in a study of beta chain features in type 1 diabetes. About the research overall: The study examined 107,917,701 sorted cells across all samples.

This clone was detected only a few times. What it binds is unknown. Reverse transcribing all isolated RNA meant expressed TCRB transcripts were sequenced. Using immunoSEQ multiplex PCR, the repertoire was profiled, and TCRdb retains in-frame clones only, with some absent. The data show about 650,000 clones, with over 10% seen just once and 0.095% to 0.15% held by the top ten. Germline V gene data show CDR1 as LNHDA and CDR2 as SQIVND (reference sequence). With 5 bases removed from V and 15 bases from J, the gap between germline ends came to 17 bases. The CDR3 spans 12 residues. The study's findings and limits: TCRB CDR3s from Type 1 diabetes patients were moderately but significantly shorter in all four CD4+ subsets. Whether HLA type influences TCRB rearrangement remained unresolved here.

Material: naive CD4+ T cells from blood. This TCR derives from a man aged 25 to 45 with type 1 diabetes. The chain recombines TRBV19 with TRBJ2-1, with D maybe TRBD1 (7 bases). The CDR3 here is CASSASTGRPFF. In nucleotides, the CDR3 is TGTGCCAGTAGTGCTTCGACAGGGAGGCCGTTCTTC. Drawing the rest from reference TRBV19 and TRBJ2-1, the complete variable domain is DGGITQSPKYLFRKEGQNVTLSCEQNLNHDAMYWYRQDPGQGLRLIYYSQIVNDFQKGDIAEGYSVSREKKESFPLTVTSAQKNPTAFYLCASSASTGRPFFGPGTRLTVL.